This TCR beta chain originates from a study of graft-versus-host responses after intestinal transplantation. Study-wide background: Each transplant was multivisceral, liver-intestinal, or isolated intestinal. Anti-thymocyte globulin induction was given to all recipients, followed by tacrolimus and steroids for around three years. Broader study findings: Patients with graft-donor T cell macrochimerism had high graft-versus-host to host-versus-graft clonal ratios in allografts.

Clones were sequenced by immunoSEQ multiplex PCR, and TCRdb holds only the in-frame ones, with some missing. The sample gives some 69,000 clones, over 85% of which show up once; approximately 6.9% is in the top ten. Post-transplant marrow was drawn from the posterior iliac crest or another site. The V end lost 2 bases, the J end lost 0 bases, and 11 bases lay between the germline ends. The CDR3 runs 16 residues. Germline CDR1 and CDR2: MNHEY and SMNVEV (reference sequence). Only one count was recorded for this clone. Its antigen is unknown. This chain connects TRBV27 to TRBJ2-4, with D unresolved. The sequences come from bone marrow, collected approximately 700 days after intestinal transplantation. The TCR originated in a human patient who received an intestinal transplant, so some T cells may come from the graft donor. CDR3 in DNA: TGTGCCAGCAGTTTAAGCCAGGACCTAGCCAAAAACATTCAGTACTTC. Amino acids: CASSLSQDLAKNIQYF.